This TCR beta chain is from a study of T cell responses to AZD1222 COVID-19 vaccine. The study's findings and limits: Once two AZD1222 doses were given, Spike-specific TCR breadth and depth went up. Females outnumbered males among donors, who were mostly white British; clonal diversity was possibly underestimated.

Deletions cut 5 bases from V and 12 bases from J, with 11 bases between. CDR1 and CDR2 (germline): MNHNY, SVGAGI (reference sequence). The CDR3 loop spans 11 amino acids. Pooled in the analysis were second doses at about 4 or about 12 weeks. The assay was immunoSEQ multiplex PCR, and TCRdb's table has in-frame clones only and misses some. The sample records some 140,000 clones, just under 95% being singletons. As concerns this clone: What it binds is not known.

Material: peripheral blood, obtained 28 days after the second AZD1222 dose. The chain carries TRBV6-6 and TRBJ2-1; no reliable D call. The TCR was taken from an adult who received the AZD1222 COVID-19 vaccine. As DNA, the CDR3 is TGTGCCAGCAGTCAGGACCGAGCGCAGTTCTTC. Protein product: CASSQDRAQFF.